This note documents a single TCR beta chain sequence. The sample originates from a study of blood T cell repertoires in COVID-19. As for the study in general: Researchers got acute and convalescent COVID-19 samples from the United States, Italy and Spain. From T cells, B-cell-depleted T cells, or PBMCs came the material, which was cDNA or gDNA.

Germline CDR1 GTSNPN, CDR2 SVGIG (reference sequence). V gave up 3 bases and J gave up 7 bases, with 18 bases separating them. The CDR3 is made up of 15 amino acids. In the original processing: Amplification from reference gene primers served as the basis for estimated nucleated cell counts. The protocol was immunoSEQ multiplex PCR, while the TCRdb copy is restricted to in-frame clones and leaves out a portion. For V, J and clone size, that table is used; D and trimming come from the DNA. The sample consists of roughly 230,000 clones, 82% of them appearing once. This TCR derives from an elderly woman with acute or convalescent COVID-19. The specimen sequenced was peripheral blood. The rearrangement uses TRBV30 and TRBJ1-4; perhaps TRBD1 as D (6 bases). The CDR3 DNA reads as TGTGCCTGGAGCGATCCCGGGGGGGCGCCTGAAAAACTGTTTTTT. Its translation: CAWSDPGGAPEKLFF.